This T cell receptor (beta chain) was observed in a study of T cell repertoires in cytomegalovirus infection. On the study more broadly: CMV epitopes used comprised recently identified HLA-C-restricted ones and well-studied HLA-B-restricted ones. Indications came from public TCR beta signatures; they pointed to CMV infection and to a matching HLA type. Regarding the study as a whole: Pooled public TCR beta family frequency picked out CMV carriers with the relevant HLA.

Germline CDR1 reads SGHVS; CDR2 reads FQNEAQ. Trimming shortened V by 7 bases and J by 1 base, and 10 bases separated the two germline ends. There are 13 residues in the CDR3. In TCRdb, the reads were re-called with MiXCR into one record per CDR3 protein. The sample lists 55,000 to 85,000 distinct CDR3 sequences; approximately 22% were seen once. The sample holds a few counts of this clonotype. Antigen: not known. The origin of this receptor is a human donor in good health (CMV status not recorded). Some clones in this sample may be carry-over from other donors' samples. The V call is TRBV7-8, the J call TRBJ1-1; D is unclear. Sequenced material: CD8+ T cells from cultured PBMCs, taken from culture after CMV antigen stimulation. The CDR3, as DNA: TGTGCCAGCACCCTCATCGAGAACACTGAAGCTTTCTTT. Protein product: CASTLIENTEAFF.